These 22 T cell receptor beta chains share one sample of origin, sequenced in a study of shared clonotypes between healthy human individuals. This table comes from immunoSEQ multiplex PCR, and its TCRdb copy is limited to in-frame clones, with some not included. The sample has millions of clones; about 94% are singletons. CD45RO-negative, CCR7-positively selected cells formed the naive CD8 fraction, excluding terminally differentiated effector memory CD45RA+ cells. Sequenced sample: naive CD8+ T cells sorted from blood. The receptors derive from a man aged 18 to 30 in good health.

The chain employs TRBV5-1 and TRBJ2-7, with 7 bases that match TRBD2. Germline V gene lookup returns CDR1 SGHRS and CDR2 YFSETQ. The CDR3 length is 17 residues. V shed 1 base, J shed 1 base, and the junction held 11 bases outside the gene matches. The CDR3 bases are TGCGCCAGCAGCTTGTTTGGATTGGCGGGGGAATCCTACGAGCAGTACTTC. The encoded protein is CASSLFGLAGESYEQYF.

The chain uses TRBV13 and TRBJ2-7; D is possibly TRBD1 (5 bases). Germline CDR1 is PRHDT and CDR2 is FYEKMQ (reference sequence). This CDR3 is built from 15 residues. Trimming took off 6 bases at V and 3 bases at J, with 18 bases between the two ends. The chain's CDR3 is CASSNHLDTFYEQYF. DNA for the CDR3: TGTGCCAGCAGTAATCACCTGGACACATTCTACGAGCAGTACTTC.

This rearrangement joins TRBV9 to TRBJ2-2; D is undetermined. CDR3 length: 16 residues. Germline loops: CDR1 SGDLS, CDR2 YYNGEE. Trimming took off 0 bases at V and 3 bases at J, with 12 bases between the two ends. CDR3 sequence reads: CASSVGLQEYTGELFF. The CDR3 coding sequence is TGTGCCAGCAGCGTAGGTTTGCAGGAGTACACCGGGGAGCTGTTTTTT.

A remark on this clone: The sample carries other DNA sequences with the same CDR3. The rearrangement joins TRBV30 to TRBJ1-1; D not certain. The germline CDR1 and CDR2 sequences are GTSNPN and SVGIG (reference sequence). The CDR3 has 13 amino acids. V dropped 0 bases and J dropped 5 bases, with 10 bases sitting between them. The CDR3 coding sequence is TGTGCCTGGAGTGTGTTTGGAGGGACTGAAGCTTTCTTT. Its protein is CAWSVFGGTEAFF.

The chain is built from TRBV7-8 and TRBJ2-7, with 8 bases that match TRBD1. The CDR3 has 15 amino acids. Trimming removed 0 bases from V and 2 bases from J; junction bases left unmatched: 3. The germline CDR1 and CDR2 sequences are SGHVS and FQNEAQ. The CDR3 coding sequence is TGTGCCAGCAGCTTAGCACAGGGGGTAACCTACGAGCAGTACTTC. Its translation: CASSLAQGVTYEQYF.

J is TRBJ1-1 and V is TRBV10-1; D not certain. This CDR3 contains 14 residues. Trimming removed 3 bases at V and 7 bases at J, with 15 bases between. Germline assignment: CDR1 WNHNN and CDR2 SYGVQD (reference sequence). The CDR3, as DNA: TGCGCCAGCAGTGACCGTAACGCCCCGCTTGAAGCTTTCTTT. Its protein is CASSDRNAPLEAFF.

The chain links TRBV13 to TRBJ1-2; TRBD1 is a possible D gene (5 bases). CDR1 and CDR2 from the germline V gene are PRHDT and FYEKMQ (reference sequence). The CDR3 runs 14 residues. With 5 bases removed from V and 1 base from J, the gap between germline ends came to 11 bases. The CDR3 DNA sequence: TGTGCCAGCAGCCCTCGGGGCGATAACTATGGCTACACCTTC. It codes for CASSPRGDNYGYTF.

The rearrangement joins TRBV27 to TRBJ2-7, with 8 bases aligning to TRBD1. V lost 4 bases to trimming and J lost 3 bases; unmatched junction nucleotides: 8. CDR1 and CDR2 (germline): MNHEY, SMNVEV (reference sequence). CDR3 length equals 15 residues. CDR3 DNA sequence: TGTGCCAGCAGTTCGGGACAGGCGAACTACTACGAGCAGTACTTC. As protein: CASSSGQANYYEQYF.

This CDR3 reads CASTDPKLYNEQFF. CDR3 nucleotide sequence: TGTGCCAGCACTGATCCAAAACTATACAATGAGCAGTTCTTC. The chain couples TRBV2 to TRBJ2-1; D gene ambiguous. The CDR3 totals 14 residues. Germline values: CDR1 SNHLY, CDR2 FYNNEI. V lost 7 bases to trimming and J lost 4 bases, with 14 bases between them.

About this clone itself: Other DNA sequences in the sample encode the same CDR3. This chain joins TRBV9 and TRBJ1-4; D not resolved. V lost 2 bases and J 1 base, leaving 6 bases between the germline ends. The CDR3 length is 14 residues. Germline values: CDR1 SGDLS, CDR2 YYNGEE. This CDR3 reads CASSVGGTNEKLFF. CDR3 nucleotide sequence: TGTGCCAGCAGCGTTGGAGGAACTAATGAAAAACTGTTTTTT.

The CDR3 coding sequence is TGTGCCAGCAGTTTACAGCGCGGCAGCCTTAGGGATCCCAATCAGCCCCAGCATTTT. This translates into CASSLQRGSLRDPNQPQHF. The chain carries TRBV28 and TRBJ1-5; D call uncertain. The CDR3 spans 19 residues. Germline CDR1 and CDR2: MDHEN and SYDVKM. Trimming removed 2 bases at V and 3 bases at J, with 23 bases between.

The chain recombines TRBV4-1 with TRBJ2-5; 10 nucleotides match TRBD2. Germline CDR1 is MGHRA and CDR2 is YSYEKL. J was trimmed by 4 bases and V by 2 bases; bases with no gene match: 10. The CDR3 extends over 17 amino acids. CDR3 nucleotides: TGCGCCAGCAGCCAAAGTTCTAGCGGGAGTCTATTAGAGACCCAGTACTTC. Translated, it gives CASSQSSSGSLLETQYF.

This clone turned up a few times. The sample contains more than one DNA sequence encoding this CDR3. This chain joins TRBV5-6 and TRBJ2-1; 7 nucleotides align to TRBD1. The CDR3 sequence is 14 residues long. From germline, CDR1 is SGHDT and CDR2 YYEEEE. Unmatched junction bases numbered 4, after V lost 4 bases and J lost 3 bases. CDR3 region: CASSLGQNYNEQFF. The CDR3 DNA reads TGTGCCAGCAGCCTGGGACAGAACTACAATGAGCAGTTCTTC.

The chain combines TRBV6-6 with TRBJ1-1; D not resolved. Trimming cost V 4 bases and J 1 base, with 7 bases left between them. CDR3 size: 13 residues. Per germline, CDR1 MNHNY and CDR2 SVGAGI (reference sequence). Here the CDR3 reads CASSWGENTEAFF. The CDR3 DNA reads TGTGCCAGCAGTTGGGGAGAGAACACTGAAGCTTTCTTT.

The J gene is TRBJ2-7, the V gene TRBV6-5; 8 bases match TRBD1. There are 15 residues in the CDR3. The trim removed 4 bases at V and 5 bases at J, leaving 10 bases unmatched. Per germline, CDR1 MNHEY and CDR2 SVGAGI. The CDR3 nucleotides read TGTGCCAGCAGTTTCCTGTGGGGGACAGGCCACGAGCAGTACTTC. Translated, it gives CASSFLWGTGHEQYF.

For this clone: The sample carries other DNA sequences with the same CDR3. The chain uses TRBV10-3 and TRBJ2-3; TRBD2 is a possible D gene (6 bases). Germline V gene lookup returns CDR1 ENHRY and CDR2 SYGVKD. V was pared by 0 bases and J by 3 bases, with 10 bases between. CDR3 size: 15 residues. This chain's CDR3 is CAISESIGGTDTQYF. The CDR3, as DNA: TGTGCCATCAGTGAGTCAATTGGGGGGACAGATACGCAGTATTTT.

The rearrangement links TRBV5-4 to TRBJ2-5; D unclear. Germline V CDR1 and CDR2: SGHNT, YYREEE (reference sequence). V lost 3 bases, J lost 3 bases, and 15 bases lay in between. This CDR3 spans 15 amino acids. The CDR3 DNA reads TGTGCCAGCAGCTCCCCCGAGTTCACGGAAGAGACCCAGTACTTC. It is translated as CASSSPEFTEETQYF.

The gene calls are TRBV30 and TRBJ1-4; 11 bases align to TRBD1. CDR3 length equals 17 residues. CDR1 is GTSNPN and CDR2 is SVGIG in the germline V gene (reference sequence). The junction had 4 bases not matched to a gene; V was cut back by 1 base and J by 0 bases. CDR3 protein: CAWSDPGQGATNEKLFF. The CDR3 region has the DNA TGTGCCTGGAGTGACCCGGGACAGGGGGCAACTAATGAAAAACTGTTTTTT.

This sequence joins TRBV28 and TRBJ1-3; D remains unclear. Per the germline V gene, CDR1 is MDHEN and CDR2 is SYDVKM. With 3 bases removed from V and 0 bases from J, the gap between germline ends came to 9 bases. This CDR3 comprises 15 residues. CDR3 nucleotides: TGTGCCAGCAGTTTTGGACCCAGCTCTGGAAACACCATATATTTT. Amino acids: CASSFGPSSGNTIYF.

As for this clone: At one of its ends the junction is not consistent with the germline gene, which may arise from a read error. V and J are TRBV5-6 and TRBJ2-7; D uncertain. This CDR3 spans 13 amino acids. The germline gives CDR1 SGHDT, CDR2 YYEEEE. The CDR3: CASSFLPGYERYF. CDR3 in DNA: TGTGCCAGCAGCTTTCTTCCGGGCTACGAGCGGTACTTC.

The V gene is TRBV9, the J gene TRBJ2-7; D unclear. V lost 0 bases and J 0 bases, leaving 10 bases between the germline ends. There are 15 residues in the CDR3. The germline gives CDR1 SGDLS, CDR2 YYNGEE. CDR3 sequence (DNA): TGTGCCAGCAGCGTAGAAGGTCAGGACTCCTACGAGCAGTACTTC. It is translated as CASSVEGQDSYEQYF.

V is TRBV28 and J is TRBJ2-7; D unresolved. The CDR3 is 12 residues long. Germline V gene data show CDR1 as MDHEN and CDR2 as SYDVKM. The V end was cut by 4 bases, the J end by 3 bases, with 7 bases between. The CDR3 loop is CASSWGHYEQYF. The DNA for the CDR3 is TGTGCCAGCAGTTGGGGTCACTACGAGCAGTACTTC. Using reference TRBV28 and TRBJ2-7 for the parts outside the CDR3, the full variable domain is DVKVTQSSRYLVKRTGEKVFLECVQDMDHENMFWYRQDPGLGLRLIYFSYDVKMKEKGDIPEGYSVSREKKERFSLILESASTNQTSMYLCASSWGHYEQYFGPGTRLTVT.